The sequence of this T cell receptor beta chain was determined in a study of CD8 T cells in ankylosing spondylitis. Findings of the study overall: Ankylosing spondylitis blood seemed to carry a telltale TCR beta motif made of roughly 8 highly homologous variants. According to the report, clones linked to the disease were significantly enriched in matched synovial fluid samples taken from ankylosing spondylitis patients.

In making TCR beta libraries, quantitative 5'-RACE with molecular barcodes was used. TCRdb itself ran the 5' RACE reads through MiXCR, one entry per CDR3 protein. The data contain about 540,000 distinct CDR3 sequences, more than 9.5% of them singletons. Regarding this clonotype: Antigen specificity is unknown.

The V gene end was trimmed by 3 bases and the J gene end by 6 bases; junction bases not matched to a gene: 7. CDR3 size: 14 residues. The germline gives CDR1 GTSNPN, CDR2 SVGIG (reference sequence). The sequenced sample was blood, either unsorted or a sorted T cell fraction (not recorded which). The source of this sequence is a male donor with ankylosing spondylitis. The V gene is TRBV30, the J gene TRBJ2-1; 8 bases align to TRBD2. In DNA form, the CDR3 reads TGTGCCTGGAGGGACGGGACTAGTGGCAATGAGCAGTTCTTC. Translated: CAWRDGTSGNEQFF.